One sample yielded the 20 T cell receptor beta chains listed below, sequenced in a study of blood T cells in healthy people across ages. A second PCR, run for about 6 to 11 cycles, used a sample-barcoded 5' primer plus a J-beta primer mix. TCRdb independently ran MiXCR on the 5' RACE reads; one entry per CDR3 protein. Of over a million distinct CDR3 sequences in the sample, 45% are singletons; the top ten hold under 20%. Material: blood. These receptors were taken from a woman aged 55 to 70 in good health.

As for this clonotype: A much larger clone differs by one base, so this may be a read error. The V and J genes are TRBV7-9 and TRBJ2-5; D perhaps matches TRBD2 (7 bases). Looked up from germline, CDR1 is SEHNR and CDR2 is FQNEAQ (reference sequence). The CDR3 length is 15 residues. V was shortened by 7 bases and J by 1 base, with 16 bases between the two germline ends. This CDR3 is CASIMGGLVQETQYF. DNA of the CDR3: TGTGCCAGCATTATGGGGGGGCTTGTCCAAGAGACCCAGTACTTC.

The chain couples TRBV4-1 to TRBJ2-5, with D perhaps TRBD1 or TRBD2 (5 bases each). The CDR3 sequence is 16 residues long. Germline assignment: CDR1 MGHRA and CDR2 YSYEKL. V lost 3 bases, J lost 6 bases, and 20 bases lay in between. Written as DNA, the CDR3 is TGCGCCAGCAGCCATTGGGTGGGGGACGGGATGAAGACCCAGTACTTC. The encoded protein is CASSHWVGDGMKTQYF.

The V and J genes are TRBV4-1 and TRBJ1-2, with 8 bases identical to TRBD1. J gave up 3 bases and V 0 bases, and 6 bases lay outside the gene matches. Germline V CDR1 and CDR2: MGHRA, YSYEKL. This CDR3 comprises 16 residues. CDR3 sequence: CASSQDGGQGHYGYTF. CDR3 in DNA: TGCGCCAGCAGCCAAGATGGAGGACAGGGACACTATGGCTACACCTTC.

This clonotype has only one observation. V usage is TRBV5-1 and J usage is TRBJ2-5; D gene ambiguous. V lost 2 bases and J lost 2, with 13 bases in between. Germline lookup yields CDR1 SGHRS and CDR2 YFSETQ. CDR3 length equals 15 residues. CDR3 sequence: CASSLGVASQETQYF. In nucleotides, the CDR3 is TGCGCCAGCAGCTTAGGAGTGGCGAGTCAAGAGACCCAGTACTTC. The variable domain in full, completed from reference TRBV5-1 and TRBJ2-5, reads KAGVTQTPRYLIKTRGQQVTLSCSPISGHRSVSWYQQTPGQGLQFLFEYFSETQRNKGNFPGRFSGRQFSNSRSEMNVSTLELGDSALYLCASSLGVASQETQYFGPGTRLLVL.

This clonotype was found once. The chain employs TRBV29-1 and TRBJ2-7, with a tentative D call TRBD1 (6 bases). Trimming took 5 bases from V and 7 from J, leaving 18 bases between them. Germline loops: CDR1 SQVTM, CDR2 ANQGSEA. The length of the CDR3 is 13 residues. The CDR3 sequence: CSVNRVLYNEQYF. DNA of the CDR3: TGCAGCGTTAACAGGGTTCTCTACAATGAGCAGTACTTC.

This clonotype was detected a few times. This rearrangement joins TRBV12-3 or TRBV12-4 to TRBJ2-2; perhaps TRBD1 as D (5 bases). V was pared by 7 bases and J by 2 bases, with 14 bases between. The CDR3 has 15 residues. The chain's CDR3 is CASIKTDLNTGELFF. For the CDR3, the DNA is TGTGCCAGCATCAAGACAGATTTAAACACCGGGGAGCTGTTTTTT.

This clonotype was seen many times. The rearrangement joins TRBV24-1 to TRBJ1-2; tentative D call: TRBD1 (6 bases). Germline V gene lookup returns CDR1 KGHDR and CDR2 SFDVKD. This CDR3 is built from 14 residues. Trimming shortened V by 4 bases and J by 4 bases, and 12 bases separated the two germline ends. The CDR3 loop reads CATSDTGAGYGYTF. The DNA of the CDR3 is TGTGCCACCAGTGACACGGGGGCCGGCTATGGCTACACCTTC.

The chain joins TRBV5-1 to TRBJ2-3, with 7 bases that match TRBD1. The V segment lost 0 bases and the J segment 2 bases; nucleotides outside the gene matches: 6. The germline gives CDR1 SGHRS, CDR2 YFSETQ. This CDR3 region has 16 residues. In DNA form, the CDR3 reads TGCGCCAGCAGCTTGGTCCTAGGGGGCCCCACAGATACGCAGTATTTT. Residues: CASSLVLGGPTDTQYF.

Comment on this clonotype: One end of the junction is discordant with germline, which a read error may explain. V usage is TRBV5-1 and J usage is TRBJ2-3; 10 bases map to TRBD2. This CDR3 has 16 residues. The germline gives CDR1 SGHRS, CDR2 YFSETQ. The CDR3 region is CASTPLAGVSKDTQYF. The CDR3 DNA reads TGCGCCAGCACCCCTCTAGCGGGAGTAAGCAAAGATACGCAGTATTTT.

This clonotype was found a few times. The chain employs TRBV9 and TRBJ2-3, with D uncertain. The V gene lost 3 bases and the J gene lost 4 bases, with 9 bases spanning the gap. CDR3 size: 13 residues. Germline V gene data show CDR1 as SGDLS and CDR2 as YYNGEE. The CDR3 protein is CASSGGPPDTQYF. The CDR3 region has the DNA TGTGCCAGCAGCGGGGGTCCCCCAGATACGCAGTATTTT.

This clonotype was detected a few times. This chain uses TRBV20-1 with TRBJ2-7, with 12 bases that match TRBD2. V dropped 6 bases and J dropped 4; count of bases not matched to a gene: 7. The CDR3 sequence is 14 residues long. Germline V gene lookup returns CDR1 DFQATT and CDR2 SNEGSKA (reference sequence). The CDR3 DNA reads as TGCAGTGCCGGGGCGACTAGCGGGAGTTACGAGCAGTACTTC. Translation: CSAGATSGSYEQYF.

The genes are TRBV7-3 and TRBJ2-1; 9 bases are a match to TRBD2. Germline V gene lookup returns CDR1 SGHTA and CDR2 FQGTGA. J was trimmed by 4 bases and V by 4 bases; bases with no gene match: 5. The CDR3 loop spans 15 amino acids. CDR3 amino acids: CASSSEAGGYNEQFF. Here the CDR3 DNA reads TGTGCCAGCAGCTCTGAGGCGGGAGGGTACAATGAGCAGTTCTTC.

Turning to this clonotype: The junction does not match germline at one end; this may be a read error. The chain links TRBV5-1 to TRBJ1-5; TRBD1 matches 10 bases. This CDR3 is 15 amino acids long. Germline values: CDR1 SGHRS, CDR2 YFSETQ. CDR3 residues: CASSLMGQGNQPQHF. In DNA form, the CDR3 reads TGCGCTAGCAGCTTGATGGGACAGGGGAATCAGCCCCAGCATTTT.

This clonotype was detected only a few times. The V and J genes are TRBV11-2 and TRBJ2-7, with a tentative D call TRBD1 (6 bases). The V gene's germline CDR1 is SGHAT and CDR2 FQNNGV. The ends were cut back, 5 bases at V and 0 bases at J, with 17 bases in the middle. The CDR3 runs 16 residues. The CDR3 DNA reads as TGTGCCAGCAGCCTCGAACGTGGACAGCCCTCCTACGAGCAGTACTTC. The encoded protein is CASSLERGQPSYEQYF.

The V gene is TRBV14, the J gene TRBJ2-4; TRBD2 might be the D (6 bases). Trimming cost V 1 base and J 1 base, with 14 bases left between them. CDR1 and CDR2 from the germline V gene are SGHDN and FVKESK. The CDR3 totals 17 residues. In DNA form, the CDR3 reads TGTGCCAGCAGCCAAGGTCTGGCGGGGTCTGCCAAAAACATTCAGTACTTC. Residues: CASSQGLAGSAKNIQYF.

This clonotype was found many times. V and J are TRBV24-1 and TRBJ2-1, with 8 bases identical to TRBD2. Germline V gene sequence: CDR1 KGHDR, CDR2 SFDVKD. J gave up 6 bases and V 2 bases, and 14 bases lay outside the gene matches. This CDR3 is 18 amino acids long. CDR3 loop: CATSDSPVAGRGRNEQFF. The CDR3 region has the DNA TGTGCCACCAGTGATTCCCCCGTAGCGGGGAGGGGACGCAATGAGCAGTTCTTC.

The rearrangement links TRBV7-2 to TRBJ1-6; 8 nucleotides align to TRBD1. V was pared by 6 bases and J by 4 bases, with 5 bases of the junction left unmatched. Germline CDR1 SGHTA, CDR2 FQGNSA. This CDR3 has 15 residues. The CDR3 DNA reads TGTGCCAGCAGAGACAGGGGACCTTATAATTCACCCCTCCACTTT. Amino acids: CASRDRGPYNSPLHF.

The chain has TRBV6-1 and TRBJ2-5; the match to TRBD2 covers 7 bases. The CDR3 covers 15 residues. V gave up 5 bases and J gave up 5 bases; unmatched junction bases: 11. CDR1 and CDR2 from the germline V gene are MNHNS and SASEGT. CDR3 DNA: TGTGCCAGCAGTCAAGGCGGGACTACGGGGGAGACCCAGTACTTC. Residues: CASSQGGTTGETQYF.

CDR3 DNA: TGTGCCAGCAGCAAGGGGGGGTACTACGAGCAGTACTTC. Protein: CASSKGGYYEQYF. The rearrangement links TRBV7-9 to TRBJ2-7; the D gene is possibly TRBD2 (7 bases). The CDR3 sequence is 13 residues long. Germline lookup yields CDR1 SEHNR and CDR2 FQNEAQ (reference sequence). Trimming left V 5 bases short and J 3 bases short, with 11 bases between.

This clonotype was recorded a few times. V and J are TRBV10-3 and TRBJ2-5; 7 bases fit TRBD1. There are 13 residues in the CDR3. Losses at the gene ends were 5 bases for V and 4 bases for J; bases not matched to a gene: 4. Germline V gene data show CDR1 as ENHRY and CDR2 as SYGVKD. The CDR3 sequence: CAISIKGAETQYF. The CDR3 DNA follows: TGTGCCATCAGTATTAAGGGGGCAGAGACCCAGTACTTC.